Shown below are 7 T cell receptor beta chains from a single sample sequenced in a study of OX40 agonist ivuxolimab in advanced cancers. Assay: immunoSEQ multiplex PCR; the TCRdb copy retains only in-frame clones and omits some. The top ten clones hold roughly 35% of a sample with about 14,000 clones, about 81% of them seen once. Sequenced here: CD4+ or CD8+ T cells sorted from blood, sampled in a trial of the OX40 agonist ivuxolimab. These receptors came from an adult with an advanced solid tumor such as melanoma, head and neck, liver or kidney cancer.

The chain joins TRBV10-2 to TRBJ1-1; no clear D. Germline V gives CDR1 WSHSY, CDR2 SAAADI. With 3 bases removed from V and 6 bases from J, the gap between germline ends came to 8 bases. The CDR3 is 12 residues long. The CDR3 DNA reads as TGCGCCAGCAGTGATTCGGGAGCTGAAGCTTTCTTT. Translated, it gives CASSDSGAEAFF.

The V gene is TRBV4-3, the J gene TRBJ1-3; D is undetermined. The V end lost 0 bases, the J end lost 0 bases, and 6 bases lay between the germline ends. Germline V gene sequence: CDR1 LGHNA, CDR2 YSLEER. The CDR3 runs to 15 residues. The CDR3 reads CASSQEITSGNTIYF. DNA of the CDR3: TGCGCCAGCAGCCAAGAGATCACCTCTGGAAACACCATATATTTT.

The CDR3 sequence: CASSQGLAGSPNTGELFF. Here the CDR3 DNA reads TGCGCCAGCAGCCAAGGGTTGGCCGGTTCCCCAAACACCGGGGAGCTGTTTTTT. J is TRBJ2-2 and V is TRBV4-3; D is unresolved. Germline CDR1 and CDR2: LGHNA and YSLEER. There are 18 residues in the CDR3. The ends were cut back, 1 base at V and 2 bases at J, with 17 bases in the middle.

This chain connects TRBV5-1 to TRBJ2-7; possible D gene TRBD1, 6 bases. Germline V gene sequence: CDR1 SGHRS, CDR2 YFSETQ. Trimming took 4 bases from V and 0 from J, leaving 20 bases between them. The CDR3 loop spans 17 amino acids. CDR3 protein: CASSPPATGLSSYEQYF. In DNA form, the CDR3 reads TGCGCCAGCAGCCCTCCCGCGACAGGCCTTAGCTCCTACGAGCAGTACTTC.

The J gene is TRBJ2-3, the V gene TRBV2; a possible D gene is TRBD2 (6 bases). Trimming shortened V by 3 bases and J by 0 bases, and 16 bases separated the two germline ends. Germline values: CDR1 SNHLY, CDR2 FYNNEI. The CDR3 covers 17 residues. The CDR3 loop reads CASSDLRTGDSTDTQYF. CDR3 coding DNA: TGTGCCAGCAGTGATCTCCGAACGGGGGATAGCACAGATACGCAGTATTTT.

CDR3 nucleotides: TGTGCCAGCAGACAAGAACCGACAGAGTCGCTTCCGACCGGGGAGCTGTTTTTT. Protein sequence: CASRQEPTESLPTGELFF. The V and J genes are TRBV7-9 and TRBJ2-2; TRBD1 is a possible D gene (5 bases). Germline V CDR1 and CDR2: SEHNR, FQNEAQ (reference sequence). Deletions cut 6 bases from V and 5 bases from J, with 25 bases between. The CDR3 runs to 18 residues.

This clone was picked up a small number of times. The rearrangement joins TRBV28 to TRBJ2-1; 8 bases fit TRBD1. The CDR3 is 14 residues long. The J segment lost 6 bases and the V segment lost 3 bases, leaving 4 bases of the junction unmatched. Per the germline V gene, CDR1 is MDHEN and CDR2 is SYDVKM. The CDR3 bases are TGTGCCAGCAGTTTGACAGGGGCGGTCAATGAGCAGTTCTTC. Encoded protein: CASSLTGAVNEQFF.